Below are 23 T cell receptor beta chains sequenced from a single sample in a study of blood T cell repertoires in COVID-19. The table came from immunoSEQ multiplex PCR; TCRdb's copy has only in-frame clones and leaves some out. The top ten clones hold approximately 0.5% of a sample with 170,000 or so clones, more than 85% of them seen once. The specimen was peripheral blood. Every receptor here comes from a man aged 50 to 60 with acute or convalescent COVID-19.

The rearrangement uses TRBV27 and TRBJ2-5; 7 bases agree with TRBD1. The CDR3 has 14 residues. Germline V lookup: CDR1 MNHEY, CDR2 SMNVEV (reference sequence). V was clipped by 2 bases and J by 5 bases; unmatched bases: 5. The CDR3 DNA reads TGTGCCAGCAGTTTACTGCCCAGGGGGGAGACCCAGTACTTC. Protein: CASSLLPRGETQYF.

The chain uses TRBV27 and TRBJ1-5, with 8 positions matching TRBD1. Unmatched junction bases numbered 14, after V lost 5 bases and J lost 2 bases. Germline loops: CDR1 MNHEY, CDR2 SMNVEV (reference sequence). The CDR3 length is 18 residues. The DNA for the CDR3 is TGTGCCAGCAGTCGTAGGACAGGGTTGAATTTTCGCAATCAGCCCCAGCATTTT. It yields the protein CASSRRTGLNFRNQPQHF.

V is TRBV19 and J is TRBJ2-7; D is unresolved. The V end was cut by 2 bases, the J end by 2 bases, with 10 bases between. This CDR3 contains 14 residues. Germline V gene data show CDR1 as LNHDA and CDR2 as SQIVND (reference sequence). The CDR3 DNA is TGTGCCAGTAGTATAAGTGGAAGCGCCTACGAGCAGTACTTC. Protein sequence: CASSISGSAYEQYF. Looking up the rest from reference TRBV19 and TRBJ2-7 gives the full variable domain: DGGITQSPKYLFRKEGQNVTLSCEQNLNHDAMYWYRQDPGQGLRLIYYSQIVNDFQKGDIAEGYSVSREKKESFPLTVTSAQKNPTAFYLCASSISGSAYEQYFGPGTRLTVT.

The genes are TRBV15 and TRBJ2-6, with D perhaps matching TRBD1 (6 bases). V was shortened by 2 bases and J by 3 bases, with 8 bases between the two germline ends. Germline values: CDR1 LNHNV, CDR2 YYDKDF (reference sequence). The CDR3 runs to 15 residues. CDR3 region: CATSRNRDGANVLTF. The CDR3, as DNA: TGTGCCACCAGCAGAAACAGGGATGGGGCCAACGTCCTGACTTTC.

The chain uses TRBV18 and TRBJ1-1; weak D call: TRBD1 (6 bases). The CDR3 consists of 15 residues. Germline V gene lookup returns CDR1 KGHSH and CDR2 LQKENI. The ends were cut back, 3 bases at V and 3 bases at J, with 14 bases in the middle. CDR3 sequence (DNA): TGTGCCAGCTCACCCAGGGGAGGGTTCGACACTGAAGCTTTCTTT. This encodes CASSPRGGFDTEAFF. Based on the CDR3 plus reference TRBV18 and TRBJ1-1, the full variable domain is NAGVMQNPRHLVRRRGQEARLRCSPMKGHSHVYWYRQLPEEGLKFMVYLQKENIIDESGMPKERFSAEFPKEGPSILRIQQVVRGDSAAYFCASSPRGGFDTEAFFGQGTRLTVV.

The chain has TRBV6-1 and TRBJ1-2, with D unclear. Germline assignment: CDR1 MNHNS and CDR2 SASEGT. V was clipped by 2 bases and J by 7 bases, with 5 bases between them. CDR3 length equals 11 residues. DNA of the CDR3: TGTGCCAGCAGTGAACTTTTTGGCTACACCTTC. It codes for CASSELFGYTF.

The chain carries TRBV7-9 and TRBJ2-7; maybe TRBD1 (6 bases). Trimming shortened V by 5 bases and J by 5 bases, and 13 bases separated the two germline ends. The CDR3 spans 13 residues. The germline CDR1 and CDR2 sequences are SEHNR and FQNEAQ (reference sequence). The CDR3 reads CASSLSGVHEQYV. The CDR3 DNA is TGTGCCAGCAGCCTCTCAGGGGTCCACGAGCAGTACGTC.

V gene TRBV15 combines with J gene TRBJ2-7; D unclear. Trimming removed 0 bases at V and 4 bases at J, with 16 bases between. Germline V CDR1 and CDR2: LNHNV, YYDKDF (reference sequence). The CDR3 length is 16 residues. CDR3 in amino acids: CATSRDRMGLEYEQYF. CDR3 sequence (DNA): TGTGCCACCAGCAGAGATCGGATGGGCTTGGAATACGAGCAGTACTTC.

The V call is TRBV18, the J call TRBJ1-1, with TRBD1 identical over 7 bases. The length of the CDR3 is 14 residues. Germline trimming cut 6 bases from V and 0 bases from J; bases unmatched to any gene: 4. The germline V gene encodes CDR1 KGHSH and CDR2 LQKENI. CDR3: CASSPGQMNTEAFF. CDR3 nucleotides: TGTGCCAGCTCTCCGGGACAGATGAACACTGAAGCTTTCTTT.

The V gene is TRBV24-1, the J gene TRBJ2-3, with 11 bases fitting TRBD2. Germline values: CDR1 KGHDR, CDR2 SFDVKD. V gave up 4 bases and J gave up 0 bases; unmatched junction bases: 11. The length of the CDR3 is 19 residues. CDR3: CATSDRGLAAGSSTDTQYF. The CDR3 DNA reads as TGTGCCACCAGTGACCGGGGACTAGCGGCCGGTTCGAGCACAGATACGCAGTATTTT.

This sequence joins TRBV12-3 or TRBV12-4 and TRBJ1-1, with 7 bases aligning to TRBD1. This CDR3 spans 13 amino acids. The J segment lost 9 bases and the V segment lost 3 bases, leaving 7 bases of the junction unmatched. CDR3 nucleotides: TGTGCCAGCAGTTTGGGAAGGGGGCTCCAAGCTTTCTTT. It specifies CASSLGRGLQAFF.

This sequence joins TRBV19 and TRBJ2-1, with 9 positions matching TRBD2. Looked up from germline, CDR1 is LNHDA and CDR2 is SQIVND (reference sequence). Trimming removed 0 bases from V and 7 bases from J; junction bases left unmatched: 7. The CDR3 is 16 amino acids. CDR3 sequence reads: CASSIDQAGGWNEQFF. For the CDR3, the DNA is TGTGCCAGTAGTATAGATCAAGCGGGGGGTTGGAATGAGCAGTTCTTC.

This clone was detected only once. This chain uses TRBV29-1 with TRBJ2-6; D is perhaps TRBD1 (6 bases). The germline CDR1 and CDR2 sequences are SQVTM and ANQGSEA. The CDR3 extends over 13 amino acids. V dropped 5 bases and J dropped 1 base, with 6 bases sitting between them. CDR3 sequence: CSVTGSGANVLTF. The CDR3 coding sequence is TGCAGCGTTACAGGGTCTGGGGCCAACGTCCTGACTTTC.

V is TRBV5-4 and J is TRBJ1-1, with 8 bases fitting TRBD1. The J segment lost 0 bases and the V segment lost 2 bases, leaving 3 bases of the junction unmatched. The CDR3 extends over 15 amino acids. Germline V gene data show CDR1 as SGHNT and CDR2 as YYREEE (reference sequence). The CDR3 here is CASSFYRGVNTEAFF. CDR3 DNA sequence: TGTGCCAGCAGCTTTTACAGGGGGGTGAACACTGAAGCTTTCTTT.

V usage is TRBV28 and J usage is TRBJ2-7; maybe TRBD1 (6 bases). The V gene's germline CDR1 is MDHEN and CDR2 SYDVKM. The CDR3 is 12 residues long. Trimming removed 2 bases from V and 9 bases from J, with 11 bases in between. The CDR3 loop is CASSLDGGVQYV. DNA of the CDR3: TGTGCCAGCAGTTTAGATGGGGGCGTGCAGTACGTC.

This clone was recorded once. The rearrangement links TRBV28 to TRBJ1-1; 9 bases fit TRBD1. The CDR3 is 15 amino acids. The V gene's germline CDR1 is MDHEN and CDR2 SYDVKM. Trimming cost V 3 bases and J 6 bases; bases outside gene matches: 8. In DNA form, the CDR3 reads TGTGCCAGCAGTTTCCCCCCGGGACAGGGTTCTGAAGCTTTCTTT. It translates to CASSFPPGQGSEAFF.

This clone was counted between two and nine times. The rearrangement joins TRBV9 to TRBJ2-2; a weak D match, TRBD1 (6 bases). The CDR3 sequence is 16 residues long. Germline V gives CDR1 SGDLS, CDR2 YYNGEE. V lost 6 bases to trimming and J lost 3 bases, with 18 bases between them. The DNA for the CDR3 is TGTGCCAGCAACTCCCAGGGCAGGGGTCACACCGGGGAGCTGTTTTTT. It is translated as CASNSQGRGHTGELFF.

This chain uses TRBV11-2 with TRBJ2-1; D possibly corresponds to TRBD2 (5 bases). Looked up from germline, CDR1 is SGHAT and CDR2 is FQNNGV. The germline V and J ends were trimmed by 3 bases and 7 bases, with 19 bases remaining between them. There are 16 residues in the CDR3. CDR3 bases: TGTGCCAGCAGCTTGGTGGGTTTTAGCGTCGATAATGAGCAGTTCTTC. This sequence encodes CASSLVGFSVDNEQFF.

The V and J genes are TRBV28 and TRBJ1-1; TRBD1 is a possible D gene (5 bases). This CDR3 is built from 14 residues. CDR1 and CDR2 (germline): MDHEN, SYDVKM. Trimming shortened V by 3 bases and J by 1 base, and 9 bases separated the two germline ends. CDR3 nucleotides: TGTGCCAGCAGTTTCCCAGGACAGAACACTGAAGCTTTCTTT. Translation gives CASSFPGQNTEAFF.

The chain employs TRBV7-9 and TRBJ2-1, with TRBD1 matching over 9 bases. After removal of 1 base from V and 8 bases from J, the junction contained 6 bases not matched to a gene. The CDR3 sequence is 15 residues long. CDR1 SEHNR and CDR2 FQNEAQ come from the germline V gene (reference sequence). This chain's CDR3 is CASSLEDRGFYEQFF. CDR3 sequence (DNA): TGTGCCAGCAGCTTAGAGGACAGGGGATTCTATGAGCAGTTCTTC. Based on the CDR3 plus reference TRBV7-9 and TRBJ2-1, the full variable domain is DTGVSQNPRHKITKRGQNVTFRCDPISEHNRLYWYRQTLGQGPEFLTYFQNEAQLEKSRLLSDRFSAERPKGSFSTLEIQRTEQGDSAMYLCASSLEDRGFYEQFFGPGTRLTVL.

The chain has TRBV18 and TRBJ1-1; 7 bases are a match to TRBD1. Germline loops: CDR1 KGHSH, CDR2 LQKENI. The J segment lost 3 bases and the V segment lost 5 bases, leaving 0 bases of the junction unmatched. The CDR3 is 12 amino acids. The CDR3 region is CASSTGDTEAFF. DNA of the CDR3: TGTGCCAGCTCAACAGGGGACACTGAAGCTTTCTTT.

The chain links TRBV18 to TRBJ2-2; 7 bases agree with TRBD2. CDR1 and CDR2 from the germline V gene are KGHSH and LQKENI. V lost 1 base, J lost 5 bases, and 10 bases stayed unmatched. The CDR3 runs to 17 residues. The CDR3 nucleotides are TGTGCCAGCTCACCACTCCTGCGGGAGATGAGAACCGGGGAGCTGTTTTTT. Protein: CASSPLLREMRTGELFF.

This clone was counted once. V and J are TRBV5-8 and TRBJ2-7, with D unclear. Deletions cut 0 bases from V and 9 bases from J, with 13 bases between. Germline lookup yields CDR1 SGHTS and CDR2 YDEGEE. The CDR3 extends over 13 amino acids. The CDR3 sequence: CASSLEHRMGQYV. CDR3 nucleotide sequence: TGTGCCAGCAGCTTGGAACACAGAATGGGGCAGTACGTC.